These T cell receptor beta chains were read from a single sample in a study of T cell responses to AZD1222 COVID-19 vaccine. Only in-frame clones appear in the TCRdb table, and some are missing; sequencing was by immunoSEQ multiplex PCR. The sample comprises about 120,000 clones, 75% to 85% of which are singletons, and about 29% rests with the top ten. The sequencing used peripheral blood, collected 28 days after the second AZD1222 dose. These receptors came from an adult who received the AZD1222 COVID-19 vaccine. Both conserved end residues are part of each CDR3.

v_call: TRBV5-6
j_call: TRBJ1-5
cdr3_aa: CASSLRQGQQPQHF

v_call: TRBV27
j_call: TRBJ2-7
cdr3_aa: CASSLSGLGLAGQYF

v_call: TRBV18
j_call: TRBJ2-1
cdr3_aa: CASSVVGSAEQFF

v_call: TRBV30
j_call: TRBJ2-3
cdr3_aa: CAWSGGLVGADTQYF

v_call: TRBV3-1/TRBV3-2
j_call: TRBJ2-7
cdr3_aa: CASSQDWAGLGGQYF

v_call: TRBV28
j_call: TRBJ2-7
cdr3_aa: CASSSLRQGMNEQYF

v_call: TRBV13
j_call: TRBJ1-2
cdr3_aa: CASSLGRGAYGYTF

v_call: TRBV6-5
j_call: TRBJ1-2
cdr3_aa: CASTEDRNSYGYTF

v_call: TRBV7-9
j_call: TRBJ2-2
cdr3_aa: CASSSGTGGPPGELFF

v_call: TRBV5-5
j_call: TRBJ1-2
cdr3_aa: CASTMAGGTGYTF

v_call: TRBV10-3
j_call: TRBJ2-1
cdr3_aa: CAISESGDDNEQFF

v_call: TRBV11-2
j_call: TRBJ2-5
cdr3_aa: CASSLTLVTQYF

v_call: TRBV5-8
j_call: TRBJ1-5
cdr3_aa: CASSPLREPQHF

v_call: TRBV27
j_call: TRBJ1-1
cdr3_aa: CASSPNRGPSQGAEAFF

v_call: TRBV12-3/TRBV12-4
j_call: TRBJ1-3
cdr3_aa: CASSLTRNTIYF

v_call: TRBV28
j_call: TRBJ1-1
cdr3_aa: CASSLLTGSGTEAFF

v_call: TRBV6-2/TRBV6-3
j_call: TRBJ2-3
cdr3_aa: CASSYRDTQYF

v_call: TRBV5-1
j_call: TRBJ2-7
cdr3_aa: CASSLSIGTASYEQYF

v_call: TRBV3-1/TRBV3-2
j_call: TRBJ1-1
cdr3_aa: CASSQGSGIEAFF

v_call: TRBV6-5
j_call: TRBJ1-2
cdr3_aa: CASSYGTGGYTF

v_call: TRBV9
j_call: TRBJ1-1
cdr3_aa: CASSQQGPGEAFF

v_call: TRBV7-8
j_call: TRBJ2-7
cdr3_aa: CASSLWPALGSYEQYF

v_call: TRBV19
j_call: TRBJ1-5
cdr3_aa: CASSSNRGLRGQPQHF

v_call: TRBV28
j_call: TRBJ2-1
cdr3_aa: CASNPSGGPRQHEQFF

v_call: TRBV9
j_call: TRBJ2-3
cdr3_aa: CASSVGRSYGDTQYF

v_call: TRBV2
j_call: TRBJ1-1
cdr3_aa: CASSRHPSNTEAFF

v_call: TRBV7-8
j_call: TRBJ1-4
cdr3_aa: CASSPQGLGEKLFF

v_call: TRBV3-1/TRBV3-2
j_call: TRBJ2-1
cdr3_aa: CASSQRQGHEQFF

v_call: TRBV7-8
j_call: TRBJ1-1
cdr3_aa: CASSVLGRTNTEAFF

v_call: TRBV28
j_call: TRBJ1-5
cdr3_aa: CASSLLVQPQHF

v_call: TRBV21-1
j_call: TRBJ2-3
cdr3_aa: CASSPTGRGYFRSTDTQYF

v_call: TRBV11-3
j_call: TRBJ2-5
cdr3_aa: CASSPGRYQETQYF

v_call: TRBV9
j_call: TRBJ1-6
cdr3_aa: CASSGQGLSDSPLHF

v_call: TRBV5-1
j_call: TRBJ1-1
cdr3_aa: CASSPSLGGGTEAFF

v_call: TRBV5-1
j_call: TRBJ1-3
cdr3_aa: CASSPSSSGNTIYF

v_call: TRBV7-2
j_call: TRBJ2-3
cdr3_aa: CASSLRGRSTDTQYF

v_call: TRBV24-1
j_call: TRBJ1-2
cdr3_aa: CATSDRGGQGRSGGYTF

v_call: TRBV5-1
j_call: TRBJ1-2
cdr3_aa: CASSQLHTDGYTF

v_call: TRBV28
j_call: TRBJ1-1
cdr3_aa: CASSFHGGKNTEAFF

v_call: TRBV4-1
j_call: TRBJ2-7
cdr3_aa: CASSQDGQGNNEQYF

v_call: TRBV2
j_call: TRBJ2-5
cdr3_aa: CASMNFQTSRETQYF

v_call: TRBV6-5
j_call: TRBJ1-1
cdr3_aa: CASSTRQGGTEAFF